The clone carrying this TCR beta chain was seen a single time. No antigen is known for it. Generated by immunoSEQ multiplex PCR, the TCRdb table keeps only in-frame clones and is missing some. The repertoire holds some 490,000 clones, with over 70% as singletons. This sample was taken from a study of shared clonotypes between healthy human individuals. The study's findings and limits: Tissue TCR repertoires likely differ from these blood-only repertoires.

Trimming at V came to 1 base and at J to 6 bases, leaving 12 bases not matched to a gene. The CDR3 totals 17 residues. Germline values: CDR1 SEHNR, CDR2 FQNEAQ (reference sequence). The chain uses TRBV7-9 and TRBJ2-7, with TRBD2 matching 10 bases. Sequenced material: PBMCs. This TCR derives from a woman aged 40 to 50 in good health. Some clones in this sample may be carry-over from other donors' samples. The CDR3 region has the DNA TGTGCCAGCAGCTTAGAATGGGGGGCTAGCGGGAGCACCGAGCAGTACTTC. It encodes CASSLEWGASGSTEQYF.